This is a list of T cell receptor beta chains from one sample in a study of CD8 T cells in ankylosing spondylitis. A single record per CDR3 protein comes from TCRdb applying MiXCR to the 5' RACE reads. The sample holds more than 500,000 distinct CDR3 sequences, about 5.4% seen once. Sequencing input: blood, either unsorted or a sorted T cell fraction (not recorded which). These receptors all stem from a male donor with ankylosing spondylitis. Each CDR3 is given with its conserved first and last residue. The D gene is left open where the match is weak. Size is stated for part of the rows, as once, few or many counts, or as a class when the clone is expanded.

cdr3_nt cdr3_aa v_call d_call j_call clone_size
TGTGCCAGCAGCGAAGAGGATACGCAGTATTTT CASSEEDTQYF TRBV6-5 . TRBJ2-3 .
TGTGCCAGCAGCTTAGGAGGGAGTGCTAGCGACGAGCAGTACTTC CASSLGGSASDEQYF TRBV7-9 . TRBJ2-7 many
TGTGCCAGCAGCTACCGCCGGGGGGATCAGCCCCAGCATTTT CASSYRRGDQPQHF TRBV6-5 . TRBJ1-5 many
TGTGCCAGCAGTGAAGAGGCTCTTGGTGGCTATGGCTACACCTTC CASSEEALGGYGYTF TRBV6-1 . TRBJ1-2 many
TGCAGCGTTCACATCTGGGCTCGGGGACCTCCCTTGGCCGGGGCCAACGTCCTGACTTTC CSVHIWARGPPLAGANVLTF TRBV29-1 . TRBJ2-6 many
TGTGCCATCAAAAACGCGACGGGGGCTGAAGCTTTCTTT CAIKNATGAEAFF TRBV10-3 . TRBJ1-1 many
TGTGCCAGCAGAACGTGGACTAGCGGGAAGGCTGACGAGCAGTACTTC CASRTWTSGKADEQYF TRBV6-2/TRBV6-3 TRBD2 TRBJ2-7 many
TGCGCCAGCAGCTGGGGACTAGCGGGGGGGGATGAGCAGTTCTTC CASSWGLAGGDEQFF TRBV5-1 TRBD2 TRBJ2-1 many
TGTGCCAGCAGTCGCTCGAGCGGACCGCGGATCACAGATACGCAGTATTTT CASSRSSGPRITDTQYF TRBV6-5 . TRBJ2-3 few
TGTGCCAGCCGGGACACCTCCTACGAGCAGTACTTC CASRDTSYEQYF TRBV10-3 . TRBJ2-7 many
TGTGCCAGCAGTTTCCTGGGGACCAGTAGCACAGATACGCAGTATTTT CASSFLGTSSTDTQYF TRBV28 . TRBJ2-3 many
TGCAGTGCTAGAGGAGCGGGAGACTACAATGAGCAGTTCTTC CSARGAGDYNEQFF TRBV20-1 TRBD2 TRBJ2-1 many
TGTGCCAGCAGAACCGGACTAGCCTTCACCGGGGAGCTGTTTTTT CASRTGLAFTGELFF TRBV6-2/TRBV6-3 TRBD2 TRBJ2-2 few
TGTGCCAGCAGTAACCTAGCGGGGGGGCCATGGGGCACAGATACGCAGTATTTT CASSNLAGGPWGTDTQYF TRBV6-5 TRBD2 TRBJ2-3 many
TGCAGTGCTATGACAGGGGACCAAGAGACCCAGTACTTC CSAMTGDQETQYF TRBV20-1 TRBD1 TRBJ2-5 many
TGTGCCAGCAGCTTGGATGGGTACAACCCCGGGGAGCTGTTTTTT CASSLDGYNPGELFF TRBV11-2 . TRBJ2-2 .
TGTGCCAGCAGTCAATACAGGGGGCAGGTTGAAAAACTGTTTTTT CASSQYRGQVEKLFF TRBV6-1 TRBD1 TRBJ1-4 many
TGCAGCGTCGGGTTGTGGGATACGCAGTATTTT CSVGLWDTQYF TRBV29-1 . TRBJ2-3 many
TGTGCCAGCAGCCAAGGGGGTAGTCAGCGGAACATTCAGTACTTC CASSQGGSQRNIQYF TRBV4-2 . TRBJ2-4 many
TGTGCCAGCAGCCCGAGGTGGGGATACGAGCAGTACTTC CASSPRWGYEQYF TRBV7-2 . TRBJ2-7 many
TGTGCCAGCAGCCGGCCAGGGGGCAGATATGGCTACACCTTC CASSRPGGRYGYTF TRBV6-1 TRBD1 TRBJ1-2 many
TGCGCCAGCAGCTCCCAGGGACCGAACACCGGGGAGCTGTTTTTT CASSSQGPNTGELFF TRBV5-1 . TRBJ2-2 many
TGTGCCAGCAGCCGCAGGACTAGCGGGGGCCAGAACACCGGGGAGCTGTTTTTT CASSRRTSGGQNTGELFF TRBV7-6 TRBD2 TRBJ2-2 .
TGTGCCAGCAGCCGACTAGCGGGGGGGTCCGAGCAGTACTTC CASSRLAGGSEQYF TRBV27 TRBD2 TRBJ2-7 many
TGTGCCACCAGCAGGACTAGCGGAGATACGCAGTATTTT CATSRTSGDTQYF TRBV6-2/TRBV6-3 TRBD2 TRBJ2-3 few
TGTGCCAGCAGCTTCCCTACAGGGCCGGGAAACACCATATATTTT CASSFPTGPGNTIYF TRBV5-6 . TRBJ1-3 many
TGCAGTGCTAGGCCGATAGCCGGAGCGGCTCCTAGCACAGATACGCAGTATTTT CSARPIAGAAPSTDTQYF TRBV20-1 . TRBJ2-3 many
TGTGCCATCAGCGCTTTGGGGGACGGCTTTAGAGTCTCTGGCTACACCTTC CAISALGDGFRVSGYTF TRBV10-3 . TRBJ1-2 many
TGCAGCGTTGAAGTGGGACAGGGAGTAGTGCAGTACTTC CSVEVGQGVVQYF TRBV29-1 TRBD1 TRBJ2-7 many
TGCAGTGCTAGTGCGCGGGGGCCGGGCACAGATACGCAGTATTTT CSASARGPGTDTQYF TRBV20-1 . TRBJ2-3 many
TGTGCCAGCAGTCAGGAAGGGACAGCTTATAGCAATCAGCCCCAGCATTTT CASSQEGTAYSNQPQHF TRBV6-2/TRBV6-3 TRBD1 TRBJ1-5 many
TGCAGTGCTAGGCCTACCCCCGGGACTAGCGGAGGTGGGGACAAAAACATTCAGTACTTC CSARPTPGTSGGGDKNIQYF TRBV20-1 TRBD2 TRBJ2-4 .
TGTGCCAGCAGCTCTCAGGACAGGGGGAGTTTTAGGAGACCCCTCCACTTT CASSSQDRGSFRRPLHF TRBV7-2 TRBD1 TRBJ1-6 many
TGTGCCAGCAGCTCTGGATGGGCGGGAGATCGGCAGTTCTTC CASSSGWAGDRQFF TRBV7-9 TRBD2 TRBJ2-1 many
TGTGCCAGCAGCTTGGGGCCATCCCTTGGCTACACCTTC CASSLGPSLGYTF TRBV5-6 . TRBJ1-2 few
TGTGCCAGCAGCCAAGAAGATAGCGGGAGGCGCGAGCAGTACTTC CASSQEDSGRREQYF TRBV4-2 TRBD2 TRBJ2-7 many
TGTGCCAGCAGTTTTCACCCCGGGACAGGGAAAAACACCATATATTTT CASSFHPGTGKNTIYF TRBV27 TRBD1 TRBJ1-3 few
TGCAGTGCTAGCCGGACCGGGTCACCCCTCCACTTT CSASRTGSPLHF TRBV20-1 . TRBJ1-6 many
TGTGCCAGCAGCTTCCGGGAACGGACAGGAGGTTTGACCCAGTACTTC CASSFRERTGGLTQYF TRBV7-2 TRBD1 TRBJ2-5 many
TGTGCCAGCAGTGTGGGAGTAGGGGCCTCCTACGAGCAGTACTTC CASSVGVGASYEQYF TRBV6-1 . TRBJ2-7 many
TGTGCCAGCAAACTAGGAGGGGGCAATCAGCCCCAGCATTTT CASKLGGGNQPQHF TRBV12-3/TRBV12-4 . TRBJ1-5 many
TGTGTCAGCAGCCGGACAGGTTACGGGGAGCAGTTCTTC CVSSRTGYGEQFF TRBV7-9 TRBD1 TRBJ2-1 many
TGCGCCAGCAGCTTTATACTGACAGGGGAGAATACCTACGAGCAGTACTTC CASSFILTGENTYEQYF TRBV5-1 TRBD1 TRBJ2-7 many
TGTGCCAGCAGTTACACCGGCCCGGGGACTGAAGCTTTCTTT CASSYTGPGTEAFF TRBV6-5 . TRBJ1-1 many
TGCGCCAGCAGCTTGTTTGGCGGGGGGAATTCACCCCTCCACTTT CASSLFGGGNSPLHF TRBV5-1 . TRBJ1-6 many
TGTGCCAGCAGACTAGCGGAGAACACCGGGGAGCTGTTTTTT CASRLAENTGELFF TRBV7-2 TRBD2 TRBJ2-2 few
TGTGCCAGCACCACCCCGGGATTCTCTGGAAACACCATATATTTT CASTTPGFSGNTIYF TRBV12-3/TRBV12-4 . TRBJ1-3 many
TGTGCCAGCAGTTACTCCCTACGGACAGGCGCGAAAACGGGAAACACCATATATTTT CASSYSLRTGAKTGNTIYF TRBV6-2/TRBV6-3 TRBD1 TRBJ1-3 many
TGTGCCAGCAGCCGTCCGGGACTACCTCGGGAGACCCAGTACTTC CASSRPGLPRETQYF TRBV7-9 TRBD2 TRBJ2-5 many
TGCAGTGCTAGTATGTCCAGGGCGAGAAACACCATATATTTT CSASMSRARNTIYF TRBV20-1 . TRBJ1-3 many
TGTGCCAGCAGCTTAATCACGGGGGAGGGGGGCTACACCTTC CASSLITGEGGYTF TRBV7-6 . TRBJ1-2 few
TGTGCCAGCAGCCCTAGCGGTCAGGGTAATTCACCCCTCCACTTT CASSPSGQGNSPLHF TRBV11-2 . TRBJ1-6 many
TGCAGTGCTAGAGAGGACGGAATTTACACAGATACGCAGTATTTT CSAREDGIYTDTQYF TRBV20-1 . TRBJ2-3 few
TGTGCCAGTAGCCGACGGGGTGCAGATTCACCCCTCCACTTT CASSRRGADSPLHF TRBV19 . TRBJ1-6 few
TGTGCCAGCAGGATTAATACCGGGGAGCTGTTTTTT CASRINTGELFF TRBV6-1 . TRBJ2-2 .
TGTGCCATCAGTGGGGGGGTTTGGAATTCACCCCTCCACTTT CAISGGVWNSPLHF TRBV10-3 . TRBJ1-6 many